A single sample gave rise to the 10 T cell receptor beta chains below, sequenced in a study of cytomegalovirus exposure and HLA in healthy donors. PCR employed 60 Vbeta and 13 Jbeta primers. This table comes from immunoSEQ multiplex PCR, and its TCRdb copy is limited to in-frame clones, with some not included. The sample lists 150,000 to 200,000 clones; 81% were seen once. Sequencing was performed on PBMCs. The receptors originated from a young woman in good health and CMV-seropositive.

This clone was observed a single time. The sample has other DNA sequences that encode this CDR3 too. The chain recombines TRBV7-3 with TRBJ1-2; 8 bases are a match to TRBD1. Germline V CDR1 and CDR2: SGHTA, FQGTGA. V lost 3 bases and J lost 4; bases outside the gene matches: 1. CDR3 size: 13 residues. This CDR3 reads CASSFGQGYGYTF. The CDR3 DNA follows: TGTGCCAGCAGCTTCGGACAGGGCTATGGCTACACCTTC.

This clone was seen once. The chain employs TRBV9 and TRBJ2-7, with D unresolved. Germline CDR1 and CDR2: SGDLS and YYNGEE. There are 12 residues in the CDR3. V lost 4 bases to trimming and J lost 4 bases, with 9 bases between them. The CDR3 sequence is CASSSDFYEQYF. The CDR3 DNA reads TGTGCCAGCAGCTCCGACTTTTACGAGCAGTACTTC.

The chain is built from TRBV28 and TRBJ2-2, with D perhaps matching TRBD2 (5 bases). The CDR3 is 15 amino acids. V gave up 3 bases and J gave up 0 bases, with 8 bases separating them. Germline CDR1 is MDHEN and CDR2 is SYDVKM. The chain's CDR3 is CASSLKGANTGELFF. The CDR3 nucleotides are TGTGCCAGCAGTTTGAAGGGAGCGAACACCGGGGAGCTGTTTTTT.

The rearrangement joins TRBV27 to TRBJ1-5, with D unclear. The CDR3 sequence is 14 residues long. V was trimmed by 3 bases and J by 1 base, leaving 7 bases between them. Germline V gives CDR1 MNHEY, CDR2 SMNVEV (reference sequence). Here the CDR3 DNA reads TGTGCCAGCAGTTTGGGGAGGAGCAATCAGCCCCAGCATTTT. This encodes CASSLGRSNQPQHF.

The chain couples TRBV6-5 to TRBJ2-2; the D gene is possibly TRBD2 (5 bases). The CDR3 totals 14 residues. The germline V gene has CDR1 MNHEY and CDR2 SVGAGI. V lost 2 bases and J 4 bases, leaving 8 bases between the germline ends. The chain's CDR3 is CASSYGRGTGELFF. CDR3 nucleotide sequence: TGTGCCAGCAGTTACGGGAGAGGCACCGGGGAGCTGTTTTTT.

This chain connects TRBV4-2 to TRBJ2-7; D possibly corresponds to TRBD1 (5 bases). The J call may be in error: the DNA end matches TRBJ2-1 better. Germline V gene data show CDR1 as LGHNA and CDR2 as YNFKEQ. The CDR3 has 16 amino acids. CDR3 amino acids: CASSLPETETYNEQFF. The CDR3 DNA follows: TGTGCCAGCAGCCTCCCTGAGACAGAGACCTACAATGAGCAGTTCTTC.

The rearrangement uses TRBV11-3 and TRBJ1-6; D remains ambiguous. Between the trimmed V and J ends, which lost 3 bases and 0 bases, there was a span of 6 bases. Germline-derived CDR1 and CDR2 are SGHNT and YENEEA. CDR3 length: 15 residues. CDR3 sequence: CASSLSSSYNSPLHF. CDR3 nucleotide sequence: TGTGCCAGCAGCTTGTCCAGCTCCTATAATTCACCCCTCCACTTT.

The sample holds one count of this clone. The gene calls are TRBV6-5 and TRBJ1-6; no clear D. Germline V gene lookup returns CDR1 MNHEY and CDR2 SVGAGI. Trimming removed 8 bases from V and 14 bases from J, with 19 bases in between. This CDR3 contains 13 residues. CDR3 sequence: CASGVERSRSLHF. The CDR3 coding sequence is TGTGCCAGCGGTGTGGAAAGGAGTCGGTCCCTCCACTTT.

This clone was seen more than once but under ten times. This sequence joins TRBV5-6 and TRBJ2-7, with 10 bases lining up with TRBD1. J lost 5 bases, V lost 4 bases, and 12 bases had no gene match. The CDR3 is 16 residues long. The germline V gene encodes CDR1 SGHDT and CDR2 YYEEEE. In nucleotides, the CDR3 is TGTGCCAGCAGCCAAAACCGACAGGGGGCTTTCCACGAGCAGTACTTC. As protein: CASSQNRQGAFHEQYF.

J is TRBJ2-3 and V is TRBV19; the match to TRBD2 covers 15 bases. The germline V gene encodes CDR1 LNHDA and CDR2 SQIVND (reference sequence). Unmatched junction bases numbered 4, after V lost 5 bases and J lost 1 base. This CDR3 contains 17 residues. Written as DNA, the CDR3 is TGTGCCAGTAGTGGACTAGCGGGGGGGAGGGGCACAGATACGCAGTATTTT. Translation: CASSGLAGGRGTDTQYF.